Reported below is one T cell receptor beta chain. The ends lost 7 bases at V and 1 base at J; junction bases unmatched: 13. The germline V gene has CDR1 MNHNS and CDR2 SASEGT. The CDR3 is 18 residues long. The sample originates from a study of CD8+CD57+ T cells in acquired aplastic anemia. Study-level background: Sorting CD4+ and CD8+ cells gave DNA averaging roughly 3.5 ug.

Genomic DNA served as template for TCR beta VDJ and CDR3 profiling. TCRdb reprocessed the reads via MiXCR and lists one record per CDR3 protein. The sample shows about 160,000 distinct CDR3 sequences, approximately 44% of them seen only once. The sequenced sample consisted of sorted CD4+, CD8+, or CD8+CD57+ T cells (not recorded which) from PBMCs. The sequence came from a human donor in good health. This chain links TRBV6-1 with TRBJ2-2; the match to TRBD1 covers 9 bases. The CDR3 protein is CASNSPGGTGMNTGELFF. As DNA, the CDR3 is TGTGCCAGCAACTCACCGGGCGGGACAGGGATGAACACCGGGGAGCTGTTTTTT.